This is a list of T cell receptor beta chains from one sample in a study of blood T cell repertoires in COVID-19. TCRdb's copy holds only in-frame clones and misses some; the assay was immunoSEQ multiplex PCR. The repertoire holds roughly 180,000 clones, with 80% as singletons. Material: PBMCs or T cells enriched from blood (not recorded which). These receptors were taken from a man between 60 and 75 years old who had been exposed to COVID-19. CDR3s include the opening cysteine and the closing phenylalanine or tryptophan. A D gene is named only where the DNA matches it firmly. Not all rows give a size; the values are once, few, many and, for expanded clones, a class.

J	size	V	D	DNA	CDR3
TRBJ1-6	NA	TRBV7-9	NA	TGTGCCAGCAGCTTCCCTCAGGGTTCACCCCTCCACTTT	CASSFPQGSPLHF
TRBJ2-7	once	TRBV27	NA	TGTGCCAACGCCTGGGGATGCGGGTCCTACGAGCAGTACTTC	CANAWGCGSYEQYF
TRBJ1-4	once	TRBV28	TRBD1	TGTGCCAGCAGCCCCGGGACAGGGCCTAATGAAAAACTGTTTTTT	CASSPGTGPNEKLFF
TRBJ1-5	NA	TRBV19	TRBD1	TGTGCCAGTAGTCTGACAGGGGGGGCCAGCAATCAGCCCCAGCATTTT	CASSLTGGASNQPQHF
TRBJ2-3	NA	TRBV7-6	NA	TGTGCCAGCAGCTACTGGAGCGGGTCCTACACAGATACGCAGTATTTT	CASSYWSGSYTDTQYF
TRBJ2-5	NA	TRBV19	NA	TGTGCCAGTAGTATAGATAACAGGGGAGGCGCAGAGACCCAGTACTTC	CASSIDNRGGAETQYF
TRBJ1-1	NA	TRBV27	TRBD1	TGTGCCAGCAGTTCGGGACAGGTGGGGAACACTGAAGCTTTCTTT	CASSSGQVGNTEAFF
TRBJ2-5	once	TRBV9	TRBD2	TGTGCCAGCAGCGTAGCCGGGGGGGGACTAGCGGGAGGCCAAGAGACCCAGTACTTC	CASSVAGGGLAGGQETQYF
TRBJ2-2	NA	TRBV24-1	TRBD1	TGTGCCACTAAGCCGGGACAGGATCCGAACACCGGGGAGCTGTTTTTT	CATKPGQDPNTGELFF
TRBJ2-1	NA	TRBV6-4	TRBD2	TGTGCCAGCAGCCCGACTAGCGGGGCGTCCTACAATGAGCAGTTCTTC	CASSPTSGASYNEQFF
TRBJ2-2	once	TRBV30	NA	TGTGCCTGGGGTCCGGGAACCGGGGAGCTGTTTTTT	CAWGPGTGELFF
TRBJ2-3	once	TRBV10-3	TRBD1	TGTGCCATCAGTGAGTCGGGAACAGGGGCCGACCCCAGCACAGATACGCAGTATTTT	CAISESGTGADPSTDTQYF
TRBJ2-7	NA	TRBV6-4	NA	TGTGCCAGCAGTGACCCCGGAGCAACAAGTTACTACGAGCAGTACTTC	CASSDPGATSYYEQYF
TRBJ1-1	NA	TRBV19	NA	TGTGCCAGTAGTATACGATTCGGAGGGGTCCCTCTGAACACTGAAGCTTTCTTT	CASSIRFGGVPLNTEAFF
TRBJ2-1	NA	TRBV23-1	TRBD2	TGCGCCAGCACGAAGCCGGGGGGAACCATTAATGAGCAGTTCTTC	CASTKPGGTINEQFF
TRBJ1-2	once	TRBV7-2	TRBD1	TGTGCCAGCAGCGCCGCCGGGACAGCCTTTTACTATGGCTACACCTTC	CASSAAGTAFYYGYTF
TRBJ1-2	NA	TRBV7-5	NA	TGTGTCAGAAGCTTGGGGGGGGTGGACTATGGCTACACCTTC	CVRSLGGVDYGYTF
TRBJ2-1	NA	TRBV10-1	NA	TGCGCCAGCAGTGATGGAGGGGTGGTCTCACACACGAATGAGCAGTTCTTC	CASSDGGVVSHTNEQFF
TRBJ1-6	NA	TRBV5-6	NA	TGTGCCAGCAGCTATTCAGGGGCCCCTAATTCACCCCTCCACTTT	CASSYSGAPNSPLHF
TRBJ1-1	few	TRBV5-1	NA	TGCGCCAGCAGCTTGGAGTCACCTCGACAGGCTTCGAACACTGAAGCTTTCTTT	CASSLESPRQASNTEAFF
TRBJ2-1	NA	TRBV2	TRBD2	TGTGCCAGCAGGGGGACTAGGGGGAGGGGTGAGCAGTTCTTC	CASRGTRGRGEQFF
TRBJ1-5	once	TRBV19	TRBD1	TGTGCCAGTAGTATAGATGTGGGGACAGACAATCAGCCCCAGCATTTT	CASSIDVGTDNQPQHF
TRBJ2-2	NA	TRBV7-8	NA	TGTGCCAGCAGCCCTAATGCGGTCACCGGGGAGCTGTTTTTT	CASSPNAVTGELFF
TRBJ1-1	once	TRBV19	TRBD1	TGTGCCAGTAGTATGGGGCAGGGGACAGGGGTGGCTTTCTTT	CASSMGQGTGVAFF
TRBJ2-3	few	TRBV27	NA	TGTGCCAGCAGTTTCTGGGGGGCAGATACGCAGTATTTT	CASSFWGADTQYF
TRBJ1-2	few	TRBV2	NA	TGTGCCAGCAGGTACGCCAGACTGGATGGCTACACCTTC	CASRYARLDGYTF
TRBJ1-1	NA	TRBV18	NA	TGTGCCAGCTCACCGGCCGGCAGGAATGGGTACACTGAAGCTTTCTTT	CASSPAGRNGYTEAFF
TRBJ2-7	NA	TRBV3-1/TRBV3-2	NA	TGTGCCAGCAGCCCGGGACAAAGAGCCTACGAGCAGTACTTC	CASSPGQRAYEQYF
TRBJ2-5	few	TRBV6-5	NA	TGTGCCAGCAGTAGGGGGGAGACCCAGTACTTC	CASSRGETQYF
TRBJ1-3	NA	TRBV5-5	NA	TGTGCCAGCAGCTTGGATGCTAACCGAAACACCATATATTTT	CASSLDANRNTIYF
TRBJ2-7	NA	TRBV15	TRBD1	TGTGCCACCAGCAGAGGGGGGACAGGAGCCTACGAGCAGTACTTC	CATSRGGTGAYEQYF
TRBJ2-1	NA	TRBV27	TRBD1	TGTGCCAGCAGTCTAGACAGGGTCAGTGAGCAGTTCTTC	CASSLDRVSEQFF
TRBJ1-1	NA	TRBV6-5	NA	TGTGCCAGCAGTTACTCGCGGCAGGGGAACACTGAAGCTTTCTTT	CASSYSRQGNTEAFF
TRBJ1-1	once	TRBV10-3	NA	TGTGCCATCAGTGAGTCGGGCCGGAACACTGAAGCTTTCTTT	CAISESGRNTEAFF
TRBJ1-3	NA	TRBV4-1	NA	TGCGCCAGCAGCCAACCGGGCAGGACAAACTCAGTCTCTGGAAACACCATATATTTT	CASSQPGRTNSVSGNTIYF
TRBJ2-1	many	TRBV19	NA	TGTGCCAGTAGTATAGGTAGGCAGGGGAGATACAATGAGCAGTTCTTC	CASSIGRQGRYNEQFF
TRBJ1-3	NA	TRBV9	TRBD1	TGTGCCAGCAGCGTAGCACTCCTGGACAGGGGTTTTTCTGGAAACACCATATATTTT	CASSVALLDRGFSGNTIYF
TRBJ1-3	NA	TRBV6-5	NA	TGTGCCAGCAGTTACTCGAGGACAAGCTCTGGAAACACCATATATTTT	CASSYSRTSSGNTIYF
TRBJ2-7	NA	TRBV15	NA	TGTGCCACCAGCTTCCAGGATGACTCCTACGAGCAGTACTTC	CATSFQDDSYEQYF
TRBJ1-2	NA	TRBV7-9	TRBD1	TGTGCCAGCAGCACCGACAGGGGAAGGGACTACACCTTC	CASSTDRGRDYTF
TRBJ2-3	NA	TRBV10-1	NA	TGCGCCAGCAGTACCCTTAGCGGCGTTAGCACAGATACGCAGTATTTT	CASSTLSGVSTDTQYF
TRBJ2-2	few	TRBV19	NA	TGTGCCAGTAGCCCAGGACTCCCCGCCACCGGGGAGCTGTTTTTT	CASSPGLPATGELFF
TRBJ2-1	NA	TRBV5-1	TRBD2	TGCGCCAGCAGCTTTACTAGCGGGAGGGCCGATGAGCAGTTCTTC	CASSFTSGRADEQFF
TRBJ2-4	NA	TRBV9	TRBD2	TGTGCCAGCAGCGTAGGTAGCGGGTTAGCCAAAAACATTCAGTACTTC	CASSVGSGLAKNIQYF
TRBJ2-3	NA	TRBV29-1	NA	TGCAGCCAAAGCGAGGTCGTCGCAGATACGCAGTATTTT	CSQSEVVADTQYF
TRBJ2-1	few	TRBV27	NA	TGTGCCAGCACCACTAATCCGTACAATGAGCAGTTCTTC	CASTTNPYNEQFF
TRBJ1-5	NA	TRBV27	TRBD1	TGTGCCAGCGGACACAGGGGGCGCGATTATAGCAATCAGCCCCAGCATTTT	CASGHRGRDYSNQPQHF
TRBJ2-7	NA	TRBV5-6	NA	TGTGCCAGCAGCCTCCTAGCCGAGCAGTACTTC	CASSLLAEQYF
TRBJ1-2	few	TRBV28	TRBD1	TGTGCCGTCGGCTCAGGGGGCAGGGACTATGGCTACACCTTC	CAVGSGGRDYGYTF
TRBJ2-3	NA	TRBV19	NA	TGTGCCAGTAGGCCCCCAGGGAACCCAGCAGATACGCAGTATTTT	CASRPPGNPADTQYF
TRBJ2-7	few	TRBV11-3	TRBD2	TGTGCCAGCAGCTTAGTCCGCGGGAGACTTAGCCACGAGCAGTACTTC	CASSLVRGRLSHEQYF
TRBJ2-3	few	TRBV6-5	TRBD1	TGTGCCAGCAGGACTTCCGGGACAGGGACAGATACGCAGTATTTT	CASRTSGTGTDTQYF
TRBJ1-2	NA	TRBV27	NA	TGTGCCAGCTCACAGGGATACGATGGCTACACCTTC	CASSQGYDGYTF
TRBJ1-5	once	TRBV18	NA	TGTGCCAGCTCACCACTGAACAGTTATCAGCCCCAGCATTTT	CASSPLNSYQPQHF
TRBJ2-1	NA	TRBV11-3	NA	TGTGCCAGCAGCTTAGACGGGTACTCCTACAATGAGCAGTTCTTC	CASSLDGYSYNEQFF